A selection of T cell receptor beta chains follows, all from one sample in a study of cytomegalovirus exposure and HLA in healthy donors. The method was immunoSEQ multiplex PCR; TCRdb's version includes in-frame clones alone and lacks a portion of them. Of roughly 56,000 clones listed, more than 70% are singletons. Sequencing used PBMCs. The source is a middle-aged man in good health and CMV-seropositive. Each CDR3 is given with its conserved first and last residue. The D gene is left open where the match is weak. Clone size is stated in some rows and not others, as once, few, many or a class when expanded.

d_gene	v_gene	j_gene	abundance	CDR3aa	CDR3nt
TRBD1	TRBV6-5	TRBJ1-4	.	CASGTDRVLPGKLFF	TGTGCCAGCGGCACAGACAGGGTACTCCCGGGAAAACTGTTTTTT
TRBD2	TRBV11-3	TRBJ2-3	few	CASSFFGGAPDTQYF	TGTGCCAGCAGCTTTTTCGGGGGGGCCCCAGATACGCAGTATTTT
.	TRBV9	TRBJ2-7	.	CASSPQGPSSYEQYF	TGTGCAAGCAGCCCCCAGGGGCCCAGCTCCTACGAGCAGTACTTC
.	TRBV5-1	TRBJ2-3	.	CASSLLGPRATDTQYF	TGCGCCAGCAGCTTGTTAGGGCCCAGGGCCACAGATACGCAGTATTTT
.	TRBV5-1	TRBJ2-2	.	CASSLQRQAGELFF	TGCGCCAGCAGCCTACAAAGACAGGCAGGGGAGCTGTTTTTT
.	TRBV30	TRBJ2-5	.	CAWSAVGAGAQYF	TGTGCCTGGAGTGCTGTGGGAGCAGGGGCCCAGTACTTC
TRBD1	TRBV4-2	TRBJ1-4	.	CASSQEWDRVEKLFF	TGTGCCAGCAGCCAAGAATGGGACAGGGTTGAAAAGCTGTTTTTT
.	TRBV5-5	TRBJ2-3	.	CASSFGRGTDTQYF	TGTGCCAGCAGCTTCGGCAGGGGAACAGATACGCAGTATTTT
TRBD2	TRBV27	TRBJ2-6	.	CASRRRGLAGISGANVLTF	TGTGCCAGCAGGCGCCGGGGGCTAGCGGGAATCTCTGGGGCCAACGTCCTGACTTTC
TRBD1	TRBV27	TRBJ2-7	.	CASSTIDRGLDEQYF	TGTGCCAGCAGTACCATCGACAGGGGGCTGGACGAGCAGTACTTC
.	TRBV5-1	TRBJ2-6	.	CASSSTTLPSGANVLNF	TGCGCCAGCAGCTCTACTACCCTGCCTTCTGGGGCCAACGTCCTGAATTTC
.	TRBV2	TRBJ1-4	.	CASSDALSNEKLFF	TGTGCCAGCAGTGATGCCCTGAGTAATGAAAAACTGTTTTTT
.	TRBV9	TRBJ1-1	.	CASSGGGGTEAFF	TGTGCCAGCAGCGGCGGGGGGGGCACTGAAGCTTTCTTT
.	TRBV30	TRBJ1-4	once	CAWSQGSEKLFF	TGTGCCTGGAGTCAGGGGAGTGAAAAACTGTTTTTT
.	TRBV7-2	TRBJ1-2	.	CASSVPAGEGYTF	TGTGCCAGCAGCGTACCGGCGGGGGAGGGCTACACCTTC
.	TRBV6-5	TRBJ2-2	few	CASRQGYTGELFF	TGTGCCAGCAGGCAGGGATACACCGGGGAGCTGTTTTTT
TRBD2	TRBV5-1	TRBJ2-4	.	CASSLGTSGDAAKNIQYF	TGCGCCAGCAGCTTGGGTACTAGCGGAGACGCGGCCAAAAACATTCAGTACTTC
.	TRBV5-6	TRBJ1-4	.	CASSFRREEKLFF	TGTGCCAGCAGCTTCCGGAGGGAGGAAAAACTGTTTTTT
TRBD2	TRBV30	TRBJ2-2	.	CAWKAGGSGELFF	TGTGCCTGGAAAGCGGGAGGGTCCGGGGAGCTGTTTTTT
TRBD1	TRBV5-8	TRBJ2-5	.	CASSRTGAAQETQYF	TGTGCCAGCAGCAGGACAGGGGCAGCCCAAGAGACCCAGTACTTC
TRBD2	TRBV4-1	TRBJ2-5	few	CASSQESAREGRFRETQYF	TGCGCCAGCAGCCAAGAGTCGGCGCGGGAGGGCCGGTTCAGAGAGACCCAGTACTTC
.	TRBV7-9	TRBJ1-4	.	CASSLGARGVEKLFF	TGTGCCAGCAGCTTAGGTGCCAGGGGCGTTGAAAAACTGTTTTTT